This entry is about one T cell receptor (beta chain). These data belong to a study of blood T cell repertoires in COVID-19. Study context: There were acute and convalescent COVID-19 samples, and they came from the United States, Italy and Spain. PBMCs, B-cell-depleted T cells, or T cells provided the cDNA or gDNA that made up the material.

CDR1 is LGHDT, CDR2 YNNKEL, per germline (reference sequence). V lost 4 bases and J lost 7, with 11 bases in between. The CDR3 contains 14 residues. Per the authors' pipeline: Reference gene primer amplification in the assay estimated nucleated cell counts. Only in-frame clones appear in the TCRdb table, and some are missing; sequencing was by immunoSEQ multiplex PCR. For V, J and clone size, that table is used; D and trimming come from the DNA. The sample has around 93,000 clones, approximately 82% seen once; the top ten hold roughly 4.1%. The chain is built from TRBV3-1 (or the pseudogene TRBV3-2) and TRBJ1-6; tentatively, D is TRBD1 (6 bases). The sequenced sample consisted of peripheral blood. This TCR derives from a man in his 60s with acute or convalescent COVID-19. CDR3 DNA sequence: TGTGCCAGCAGCCTACAGGGTTTCAATTCACCCCTCCACTTT. It specifies CASSLQGFNSPLHF.